Listed below are T cell receptor beta chains from one sample, sequenced in a study of T cells after yellow fever vaccination. One entry per CDR3 protein, called by TCRdb with MiXCR from the 5' RACE reads. The repertoire includes some 250,000 distinct CDR3 sequences, more than 3.5% of them detected once, and around 19% sits in the top ten. Sample: PBMCs, taken 15 days after the yellow fever booster vaccination. The receptors were gathered from a man between 18 and 35 years old who received the YFV17D yellow fever vaccine. The conserved cysteine and the conserved F or W are not part of the CDR3 here.

V: TRBV7-8
J: TRBJ2-3
CDR3: ASSLVPWGSTDTQY

V: TRBV20-1
J: TRBJ2-3
CDR3: SARAGTDTQY

V: TRBV11-2
J: TRBJ1-2
CDR3: ASSASTGSYGYT

V: TRBV3-1
J: TRBJ1-4
CDR3: ASSQDRASFNEKLF

V: TRBV20-1
J: TRBJ1-2
CDR3: SAREIGRGAGYT

V: TRBV12-3/TRBV12-4
J: TRBJ2-5
CDR3: ASSSTTGWTQY

V: TRBV7-9
J: TRBJ2-7
CDR3: ASSLDASGEQY

V: TRBV5-1
J: TRBJ2-7
CDR3: ASRKGADYEQY

V: TRBV3-1
J: TRBJ2-3
CDR3: ATLGQGADTQY

V: TRBV7-6
J: TRBJ2-3
CDR3: ASSPRGSTDTQY

V: TRBV5-6
J: TRBJ2-7
CDR3: ASSWDDRYYEQY

V: TRBV20-1
J: TRBJ2-7
CDR3: SAPGRLAQGNEQY

V: TRBV4-1
J: TRBJ2-5
CDR3: ASMERGSETQY

V: TRBV7-8
J: TRBJ1-5
CDR3: ASRAHGAGGDQPQH

V: TRBV3-1
J: TRBJ2-2
CDR3: ASSHYGIGDTGELF

V: TRBV5-1
J: TRBJ2-1
CDR3: ASEGVGHEQF

V: TRBV11-3
J: TRBJ2-2
CDR3: ASSLEGRAGELF

V: TRBV18
J: TRBJ2-1
CDR3: ASSPPAGTAYNEQF

V: TRBV11-2
J: TRBJ1-4
CDR3: ASSHPGEKLF